This entry describes one TCR beta chain. Its antigen is not identified. The sequenced template was cDNA made from the entire isolated RNA. Profiled with immunoSEQ multiplex PCR; TCRdb holds only in-frame clones, not every one. The sample lists fewer than 200,000 clones, around 13% occurring once. The sample belongs to a study of beta chain features in type 1 diabetes. At the level of the study: When patients were set against healthy donors, age, gender and cell yields were similar. Points from the study as a whole: More deletions and fewer insertions at VDJ junctions were found in patients with type 1 diabetes.

The clonotype originates from a woman under 30 in good health. Sequencing was carried out using central memory CD4+ T cells from blood.

CDR3 nucleotide sequence: TGTGCCACCAGCAGGGTCCTAGCGGGAGTCGATGAGCAGTTCTTC. Protein product: CATSRVLAGVDEQFF. The chain employs TRBV15 and TRBJ2-1; 10 bases map to TRBD2. There are 15 residues in the CDR3. Germline lookup yields CDR1 LNHNV and CDR2 YYDKDF (reference sequence). The V segment lost 3 bases and the J segment 8 bases; nucleotides outside the gene matches: 7.